Reported below is one TCR beta chain. Its target antigen remains unknown. No base quality information exists; no much larger clone differs at one position. Peripheral blood CD8+ and CD4+ T cells from healthy donors, Susac syndrome patients and multiple sclerosis patients were profiled by high-throughput TCR beta sequencing. The healthy donors served as controls matched for age and sex. CD8+ TEMRA cells were enriched by FACS, while bulk CD8+ and CD4+ T cells were purified by magnetic negative isolation. Blood was collected in EDTA tubes and processed within 24 hours, with PBMCs isolated through density gradient centrifugation. PBMCs intended for TCR sequencing were frozen in liquid nitrogen and were later thawed in a 37 degrees C water bath. The sorted or isolated CD4+, CD8+ and CD8+ TEMRA cells had a purity of 90% or higher. The source of the sample is a study of CD8 T cells in Susac syndrome (dated by TCRdb to about 2019). At the level of the whole study: The study used repertoire sequencing to test whether antigen drove CD8+ T cell activation and differentiation in Susac syndrome. Overall results and qualifications from the work: The number of individuals in the TCR sequencing and HLA analysis was acknowledged as relatively small.

RNA was extracted using the RNeasy kit, and about 0.45 to 1 ug of the RNA was reverse transcribed with random hexamers. The immunoSEQ multiplex PCR assay, covering 54 Vbeta and 13 Jbeta segments, was used to amplify TCR beta CDR3 regions. Bias from PCR amplification was corrected by using a synthetic template baseline for primer optimization and for computational correction. In the source study's methods: Reads were annotated to V, D and J genes per IMGT and analyzed with immunoSEQ Analyzer, keeping only productive sequences. Clonality was computed as one minus Shannon entropy normalized by log2 of the number of productive unique sequences. For each patient and control, public and private clones were evaluated within the 100 most prevalent clones. A clone was defined as Susac-specific if it was absent from the healthy and MS cohorts, from about a thousand published viral clones and from other ImmuneACCESS disease sequences. TCRdb reanalyzed the raw reads on its own, using fastp at Q25 for trimming and MiXCR for clone calling, and kept in-frame beta chains. When rows share a CDR3 protein, they turn into one entry using the most common DNA and genes. TCRdb's processing, not the study's, gives the V and J calls here. The sample table records 180,000 or so distinct CDR3 sequences; about 94% of these occur just once. The ten biggest clones cover around 0.14% of the sample.

The CDR3 has 14 amino acids, counting the end cysteine and phenylalanine. Here the CDR3 DNA is all that survives: 42 bases in frame from base 1. At the junction V is shortened by 5 bases and J by 2 bases, with 12 bases in between. As encoded in the germline V gene, CDR1 is SGHTA while CDR2 is FQGNSA. The TCR comes from a human donor in good health. Sequencing was done on a sample of CD4+ T cells from PBMCs. Recombination joined TRBV7-2 with TRBJ1-1; the D gene lacks a confident call. The nucleotides read TGTGCCAGCAGCCCCGCGGGAGTCAACACTGAAGCTTTCTTT. Translated, it gives CASSPAGVNTEAFF.